The clone carrying this T cell receptor beta chain was recorded a few times. Produced via immunoSEQ multiplex PCR; TCRdb's table is partial and in-frame only. The data contain about 20,000 clones, approximately 84% of them singletons. These data are taken from a study of blood T cell repertoires in COVID-19. Study-level information: Sites in the United States, Italy and Spain provided acute and convalescent COVID-19 samples.

This clonotype was sampled from a human donor with active COVID-19. The donor label of this sample is uncertain. Material: peripheral blood.

CDR3 sequence: CASSLTGGGDTQYF. CDR3 bases: TGTGCCAGCAGCTTGACAGGGGGAGGAGATACGCAGTATTTT. The J gene is TRBJ2-3, the V gene TRBV7-3; TRBD1 matches at 9 bases. In germline, CDR1 is SGHTA, CDR2 FQGTGA. The CDR3 totals 14 residues. V was clipped by 3 bases and J by 5 bases; unmatched bases: 3.